This TCR beta chain stems from a study of patients and donors after allogeneic stem cell transplantation. MiXCR, run by TCRdb on the RT-PCR reads, gives a single entry per CDR3 protein. Among tens of thousands of distinct CDR3 sequences, more than 10% were seen once, and the ten largest hold under 40%. The V gene's germline CDR1 is LNHNV and CDR2 YYDKDF (reference sequence). Trimming shortened V by 8 bases and J by 0 bases, and 13 bases separated the two germline ends. The CDR3 totals 14 residues. This clonotype was detected ten times or more. The TCR originated in a human donor who was either an allogeneic HSCT recipient or a stem cell or donor lymphocyte infusion donor (not recorded which). It is not recorded whose cells these are; they may come from a transplant donor. The chain recombines TRBV15 with TRBJ1-1; the D gene is possibly TRBD1 (5 bases). The specimen was blood, either unsorted or a sorted T cell fraction (not recorded which). CDR3 sequence: CATGGGSVNTEAFF. DNA for the CDR3: TGTGCCACCGGGGGAGGGTCTGTGAACACTGAAGCTTTCTTT.